The clone carrying this T cell receptor beta chain was seen ten or more times. This CDR3 is 13 amino acids long. Germline CDR1 reads SGHRS; CDR2 reads YFSETQ. V lost 4 bases and J lost 2, with 9 bases in between. MiXCR, run by TCRdb on the RT-PCR reads, gives a single entry per CDR3 protein. The sample includes hundreds of thousands of distinct CDR3 sequences, 13% to 15% of them seen just once. The genes are TRBV5-1 and TRBJ1-2; tentative D call: TRBD1 (5 bases). Sequenced: memory CD4+ T cells from blood. The sequence derives from a female donor in good health, serving as a healthy control. The CDR3: CASSDGQNYGYTF. CDR3 bases: TGCGCCAGCAGCGATGGACAAAACTATGGCTACACCTTC.